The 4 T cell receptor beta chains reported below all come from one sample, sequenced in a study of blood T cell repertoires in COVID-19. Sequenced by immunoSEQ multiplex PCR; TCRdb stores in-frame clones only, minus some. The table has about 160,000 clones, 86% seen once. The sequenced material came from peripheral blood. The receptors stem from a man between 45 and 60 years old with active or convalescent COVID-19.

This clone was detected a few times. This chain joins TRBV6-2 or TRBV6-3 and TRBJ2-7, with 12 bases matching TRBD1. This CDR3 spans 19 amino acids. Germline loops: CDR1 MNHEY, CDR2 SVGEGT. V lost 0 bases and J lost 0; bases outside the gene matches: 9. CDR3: CASSYSIGTGGLNSYEQYF. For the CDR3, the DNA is TGTGCCAGCAGTTACTCGATTGGGACAGGGGGCCTCAACTCCTACGAGCAGTACTTC.

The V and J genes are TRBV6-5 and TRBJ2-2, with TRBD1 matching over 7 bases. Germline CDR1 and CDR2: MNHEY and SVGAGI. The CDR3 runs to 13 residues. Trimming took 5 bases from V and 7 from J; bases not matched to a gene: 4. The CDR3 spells CASSNRQGGELFF. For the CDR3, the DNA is TGTGCCAGCAGTAACCGACAGGGCGGGGAGCTGTTTTTT.

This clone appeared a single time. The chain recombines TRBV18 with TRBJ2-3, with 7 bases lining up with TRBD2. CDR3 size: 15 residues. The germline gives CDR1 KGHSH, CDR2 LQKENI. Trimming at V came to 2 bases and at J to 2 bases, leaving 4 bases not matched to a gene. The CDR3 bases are TGTGCCAGCTCACCAGCGGGGGTGTACACAGATACGCAGTATTTT. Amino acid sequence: CASSPAGVYTDTQYF.

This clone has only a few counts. CDR3 coding DNA: TGCGCCAGCAGCGGAGGGACAGGGGGCGGCAACGAGCAGTACTTC. This encodes CASSGGTGGGNEQYF. The chain is built from TRBV4-3 and TRBJ2-7; 12 bases map to TRBD1. The V gene's germline CDR1 is LGHNA and CDR2 YSLEER. The CDR3 sequence is 15 residues long. The V gene end was trimmed by 5 bases and the J gene end by 5 bases; junction bases not matched to a gene: 7.